One sample yielded the 14 T cell receptor beta chains listed below, sequenced in a study of cytomegalovirus exposure and HLA in healthy donors. The PCR made use of 60 Vbeta and 13 Jbeta primers. Here immunoSEQ multiplex PCR was the method, and the copy in TCRdb shows in-frame clones only, minus some. The table records 150,000 or so clones, 77% of them present only once. The sample taken for sequencing was PBMCs. Receptor source: a female donor in good health and CMV-seronegative.

The chain is built from TRBV12-5 and TRBJ2-2; 9 bases match TRBD2. CDR3 length: 17 amino acids. CDR1 and CDR2 (germline): LGHNT, FRNRAP. With V trimmed by 2 bases and J by 1 base, 5 bases remained unmatched. Here the CDR3 DNA reads TGTGCTAGTGGTTTGCGGGCGGGAGGGCGGAACACCGGGGAGCTGTTTTTT. Translating it yields CASGLRAGGRNTGELFF.

CDR3 region: CAWDMGGEETQYF. CDR3 DNA: TGTGCCTGGGATATGGGAGGAGAAGAGACCCAGTACTTC. The J gene is TRBJ2-5, the V gene TRBV30; tentative D call: TRBD2 (6 bases). V gave up 5 bases and J gave up 3 bases, with 13 bases separating them. The CDR3 is made up of 13 amino acids. Germline V CDR1 and CDR2: GTSNPN, SVGIG (reference sequence).

The chain employs TRBV7-2 and TRBJ1-5; 9 positions agree with TRBD1. The V gene's germline CDR1 is SGHTA and CDR2 FQGNSA. Losses at the gene ends were 5 bases for V and 5 bases for J; bases not matched to a gene: 1. The CDR3 is 13 residues long. CDR3: CASSRQGDQPQHF. The CDR3 DNA reads as TGTGCCAGCAGCAGACAGGGGGATCAGCCCCAGCATTTT.

The gene calls are TRBV10-1 and TRBJ1-1; a weak D match, TRBD1 (6 bases). Germline CDR1 is WNHNN and CDR2 is SYGVQD (reference sequence). CDR3 length: 16 residues. With 5 bases removed from V and 0 bases from J, the gap between germline ends came to 16 bases. The CDR3 spells CASSRSTGNLNTEAFF. The CDR3 DNA reads TGCGCCAGCAGTCGTTCGACAGGAAACCTGAACACTGAAGCTTTCTTT.

This clone was seen more than once but under ten times. The rearrangement uses TRBV11-1 and TRBJ1-3, with D perhaps TRBD1 (6 bases). V gave up 5 bases and J gave up 0 bases, with 8 bases separating them. The germline V gene encodes CDR1 SGHAT and CDR2 FQDESV (reference sequence). This CDR3 spans 14 amino acids. CDR3 DNA sequence: TGTGCCAGCAGCACAGGGAGCTCTGGAAACACCATATATTTT. It encodes CASSTGSSGNTIYF.

Comment on this clone: Other DNA sequences in this sample translate to the same CDR3. The genes are TRBV4-1 and TRBJ1-1, with D tentatively TRBD1 (5 bases). The CDR3 spans 15 residues. Germline CDR1 and CDR2: MGHRA and YSYEKL. The germline V and J ends were trimmed by 3 bases and 3 bases, with 14 bases remaining between them. The CDR3: CASSHPGTGDTEAFF. DNA for the CDR3: TGCGCCAGCAGCCACCCGGGGACGGGGGACACTGAAGCTTTCTTT.

There are a few counts of this clone. V gene TRBV9 combines with J gene TRBJ1-2; TRBD1 aligns across 8 bases. CDR1 SGDLS and CDR2 YYNGEE come from the germline V gene. After removal of 2 bases from V and 6 bases from J, the junction contained 3 bases not matched to a gene. The CDR3 consists of 13 residues. The CDR3 protein is CASSVRTGNGYTF. CDR3 DNA: TGTGCCAGCAGCGTCCGGACAGGGAATGGCTACACCTTC.

V usage is TRBV18 and J usage is TRBJ1-5, with 8 bases identical to TRBD1. The length of the CDR3 is 14 residues. Germline loops: CDR1 KGHSH, CDR2 LQKENI. The J segment lost 5 bases and the V segment lost 5 bases, leaving 5 bases of the junction unmatched. CDR3 nucleotide sequence: TGTGCCAGCTCATACAGGGGGGATGATCAGCCCCAGCATTTT. Protein: CASSYRGDDQPQHF.

The genes are TRBV6-1 and TRBJ1-2, with 11 bases lining up with TRBD1. CDR3 length: 14 residues. The trim removed 2 bases at V and 8 bases at J, leaving 4 bases unmatched. The germline CDR1 and CDR2 sequences are MNHNS and SASEGT. CDR3 nucleotide sequence: TGTGCCAGCAGTGAACGGACAGGGGGCGAGGGCTACACCTTC. This codes for CASSERTGGEGYTF.

This clone appeared a single time. This chain uses TRBV19 with TRBJ2-3; D call uncertain. CDR3 length: 15 amino acids. In germline, CDR1 is LNHDA, CDR2 SQIVND (reference sequence). Trimming stripped 3 bases from V and 4 bases from J, with 14 bases between. CDR3 protein: CASSMSGTASDTQYF. The CDR3 coding sequence is TGTGCCAGTAGTATGTCCGGAACAGCCTCAGATACGCAGTATTTT. The full variable domain, with the rest looked up from reference TRBV19 and TRBJ2-3, is DGGITQSPKYLFRKEGQNVTLSCEQNLNHDAMYWYRQDPGQGLRLIYYSQIVNDFQKGDIAEGYSVSREKKESFPLTVTSAQKNPTAFYLCASSMSGTASDTQYFGPGTRLTVL.

The chain couples TRBV30 to TRBJ1-6; D not resolved. The CDR3 totals 14 residues. V gave up 0 bases and J gave up 10 bases, with 13 bases separating them. In germline, CDR1 is GTSNPN, CDR2 SVGIG (reference sequence). CDR3 DNA: TGTGCCTGGAGTGTACCGGTCCTCGAATCACCCCTCCACTTT. It codes for CAWSVPVLESPLHF. Together with reference TRBV30 and TRBJ1-6, the CDR3 gives the full variable domain: SQTIHQWPATLVQPVGSPLSLECTVEGTSNPNLYWYRQAAGRGLQLLFYSVGIGQISSEVPQNLSASRPQDRQFILSSKKLLLSDSGFYLCAWSVPVLESPLHFGNGTRLTVT.

This rearrangement joins TRBV5-1 to TRBJ1-2, with 7 nucleotides matching TRBD1. Germline V gene sequence: CDR1 SGHRS, CDR2 YFSETQ. With 3 bases clipped from V and 8 bases from J, the junction kept 22 bases outside the gene matches. The CDR3 spans 18 residues. CDR3 coding DNA: TGCGCCAGCAGCTCACCAGCCGGACAGGCTCCCACCAGAGGAGGCTACACCTTC. Translating it yields CASSSPAGQAPTRGGYTF.

The chain joins TRBV5-1 to TRBJ1-5, with D uncertain. Germline V gene data show CDR1 as SGHRS and CDR2 as YFSETQ. V gave up 4 bases and J gave up 0 bases, with 11 bases separating them. This CDR3 is built from 15 residues. The CDR3 is CASSPGMYSNQPQHF. CDR3 DNA: TGCGCCAGCAGCCCCGGGATGTATAGCAATCAGCCCCAGCATTTT.

This sequence joins TRBV19 and TRBJ1-2, with no clear D. The V end lost 11 bases, the J end lost 5 bases, and 21 bases lay between the germline ends. In germline, CDR1 is LNHDA, CDR2 SQIVND (reference sequence). This CDR3 region has 14 residues. The DNA for the CDR3 is TGTGCCTGCACGACGGGGAACAACGGGTATGGCTACACCTTC. Amino acid sequence: CACTTGNNGYGYTF.